Shown below are 29 T cell receptor beta chains from a single sample sequenced in a study of esophageal squamous cell carcinoma under preoperative chemotherapy. TCRdb passed the PCR reads through MiXCR, listing each CDR3 protein once. Here the sample spans fewer than 16,000 distinct CDR3 sequences, approximately 61% being singletons. Time point described: before preoperative PTX-NDP chemotherapy. This sample was obtained from a patient given preoperative chemotherapy. The receptors were gathered from a human donor with esophageal squamous cell carcinoma. The donor label of this sample is uncertain.

This clonotype was seen more than once but under ten times. The V and J genes are TRBV6-1 and TRBJ2-1; possibly TRBD2 for D (6 bases). V lost 1 base to trimming and J lost 5 bases, with 15 bases between them. Germline V gene lookup returns CDR1 MNHNS and CDR2 SASEGT. The CDR3 has 16 amino acids. The CDR3 here is CASSEVTLAANNEQFF. The CDR3 nucleotides are TGTGCCAGCAGTGAAGTCACACTAGCTGCGAACAATGAGCAGTTCTTC.

The chain uses TRBV6-5 and TRBJ2-1, with D perhaps TRBD1 (6 bases). The end of the DNA fits TRBJ2-5 better, so the J call may be wrong. Germline V lookup: CDR1 MNHEY, CDR2 SVGAGI. CDR3 length: 15 residues. The CDR3 DNA follows: TGTGCCAGCAGTTTGTACAGGGCATTTTTGGAGACCCAGTACTTC. Its translation is CASSLYRAFLETQYF.

V usage is TRBV10-3 and J usage is TRBJ1-2, with 7 positions matching TRBD1. The length of the CDR3 is 15 residues. Germline CDR1 is ENHRY and CDR2 is SYGVKD. Unmatched junction bases numbered 13, after V lost 11 bases and J lost 1 base. The CDR3 DNA sequence: TGTGCCGGGGGGGGACAGACCAATCTTAACTATGGCTACACCTTC. This translates into CAGGGQTNLNYGYTF.

The chain has TRBV6-5 and TRBJ2-3; TRBD2 is a possible D gene (7 bases). The end of the DNA aligns better with TRBJ2-7, so the J call may be wrong. Germline assignment: CDR1 MNHEY and CDR2 SVGAGI. The CDR3 runs 17 residues. The CDR3 loop reads CASSYARGGSGKDTQYF. DNA for the CDR3: TGTGCCAGCAGTTATGCTAGGGGGGGGTCTGGGAAAGATACGCAGTACTTC.

With regard to this clonotype: An end of the junction does not agree with germline; a read error may underlie this. V is TRBV6-1 and J is TRBJ2-7; 7 bases fit TRBD2. This CDR3 is 15 amino acids long. Germline CDR1 and CDR2: MNHNS and SASEGT. CDR3 in DNA: TGTGCCAGCGGGGGGGGGGACCCGTGCGCCTACGTGCAGTACTTC. Translating gives CASGGGDPCAYVQYF.

The V and J genes are TRBV6-4 and TRBJ2-5; TRBD2 aligns across 9 bases. From germline, CDR1 is MRHNA and CDR2 SNTAGT. The CDR3 runs to 15 residues. The CDR3 region is CGGGDGAGEQETQYF. The CDR3, as DNA: TGTGGCGGGGGGGACGGGGCGGGTGAACAAGAGACCCAGTACTTC.

By frequency in the sample, this clonotype is medium-sized. A much larger clone differs by one base, so this may be a read error. This sequence joins TRBV6-1 and TRBJ2-1; D is undetermined. The J call may be mistaken, given a closer DNA end match to TRBJ2-7. This CDR3 is built from 13 residues. Germline values: CDR1 MNHNS, CDR2 SASEGT. The CDR3 DNA sequence: TGTGCCAGCAGTGAACCCCCTGGCAATGAGCAGTACTTC. This encodes CASSEPPGNEQYF.

Judged by abundance, this clonotype is medium-sized. The chain recombines TRBV6-5 with TRBJ2-3; 9 bases are a match to TRBD2. V lost 0 bases and J lost 4; bases outside the gene matches: 14. The germline CDR1 and CDR2 sequences are MNHEY and SVGAGI. The CDR3 totals 19 residues. The CDR3 bases are TGTGCCAGCAGTTACTCAGGCCTGTCTGGACTAGCGACCCCAGATACGCAGTATTTT. Protein product: CASSYSGLSGLATPDTQYF.

Remarks on this clonotype: An end of the junction does not agree with germline; a read error may underlie this. V and J are TRBV6-1 and TRBJ2-2; the D is unclear. TRBJ2-3 explains the end of the DNA better; the J call may be wrong. The CDR3 has 14 residues. CDR1 and CDR2 from the germline V gene are MNHNS and SASEGT. CDR3 sequence reads: CPSRLAVNTDAQYF. The CDR3 DNA sequence: TGCCCCAGCCGCCTGGCTGTGAACACAGATGCGCAGTATTTT.

Concerning this clonotype itself: One end of the junction is discordant with germline, which a read error may explain. The chain couples TRBV10-1 to TRBJ2-2; a possible D gene is TRBD1 (6 bases). Germline V gene sequence: CDR1 WNHNN, CDR2 SYGVQD (reference sequence). The CDR3 totals 12 residues. This CDR3 is CARGRATGTLYF. Here the CDR3 DNA reads TGCGCCAGGGGCAGGGCCACAGGGACGCTGTATTTT.

This clonotype was found many times. Being one base from a much bigger clone, this may be a read error. The rearrangement joins TRBV6-5 to TRBJ2-1; 10 nucleotides agree with TRBD2. Gene TRBJ2-7 matches the end of the DNA better, so the J call may be wrong. The CDR3 has 15 residues. Per the germline V gene, CDR1 is MNHEY and CDR2 is SVGAGI. The CDR3 nucleotides are TGTGCCAGCAGTTACGGGACTAGCGAGTACAATGAGCAGTACTTC. This encodes CASSYGTSEYNEQYF.

This chain links TRBV6-4 with TRBJ2-1; the D gene could be TRBD1 or TRBD2 (5 bases each). The CDR3 sequence is 13 residues long. Trimming cost V 5 bases and J 10 bases, with 15 bases left between them. Per the germline V gene, CDR1 is MRHNA and CDR2 is SNTAGT. The CDR3 DNA reads TGTGCCAGCAGTTCGGGACCCCGAGGGGAGCAGTTCTTC. Residues: CASSSGPRGEQFF.

The chain couples TRBV6-1 to TRBJ2-1, with D possibly matching TRBD1 (6 bases). The J call may be faulty, since TRBJ2-5 better matches the DNA end. Looked up from germline, CDR1 is MNHNS and CDR2 is SASEGT. The CDR3 is 16 amino acids. The CDR3 coding sequence is TGTGCCAGCACGGCGACTGGGGGCAGTGACCGAGAGACCCAGTACTTC. Amino acids: CASTATGGSDRETQYF.

On this clonotype: This may arise from a read error, as a much more abundant clone is one base away. The chain has TRBV12-3 or TRBV12-4 and TRBJ2-4; D remains unclear. The end of the DNA is better explained by TRBJ2-1, so the J call may be wrong. This CDR3 comprises 13 residues. As DNA, the CDR3 is TGTGCCAGCAGGGAGAGTGTAGAGGAGACCCAGTTCTTC. Its protein product is CASRESVEETQFF.

The gene calls are TRBV6-4 and TRBJ2-3; TRBD2 matches at 16 bases. The J call is in doubt because the DNA end fits TRBJ2-7 better. The germline V gene encodes CDR1 MRHNA and CDR2 SNTAGT. This CDR3 has 16 amino acids. In nucleotides, the CDR3 is TGTGCCAGCAGTGACGGGGGACTAGCGGGAGGGTATGAGCAGTACTTC. It is translated as CASSDGGLAGGYEQYF.

This clonotype was picked up a small number of times. The rearrangement links TRBV6-5 to TRBJ2-3, with 11 bases matching TRBD2. The CDR3 totals 18 residues. J was trimmed by 3 bases and V by 0 bases; bases with no gene match: 8. CDR1 and CDR2 (germline): MNHEY, SVGAGI. CDR3 protein: CASSYSKLAGVTTDTQYF. The CDR3, as DNA: TGTGCCAGCAGTTACTCGAAACTAGCGGGAGTCACGACAGATACGCAGTATTTT.

This clonotype was observed once. The rearrangement joins TRBV6-1 to TRBJ2-1; D unclear. Trimming took 6 bases from V and 9 from J, leaving 12 bases between them. Germline V lookup: CDR1 MNHNS, CDR2 SASEGT. This CDR3 has 12 amino acids. As DNA, the CDR3 is TGTGCCAGCAGCGACCTCCAGGCTGAGCAGTTCTTC. It specifies CASSDLQAEQFF.

This clonotype was picked up a small number of times. This sequence joins TRBV6-1 and TRBJ2-2; no clear D. The CDR3 runs to 15 residues. Trimming took off 5 bases at V and 4 bases at J, with 14 bases between the two ends. Per the germline V gene, CDR1 is MNHNS and CDR2 is SASEGT. CDR3 bases: TGTGCCAGCAGTCCCGGGCCCCTTTCCACCGGGGAGCTGTTTTTT. Translating gives CASSPGPLSTGELFF.

This sequence joins TRBV12-3 or TRBV12-4 and TRBJ2-1, with D maybe TRBD1 (5 bases). The CDR3 consists of 13 residues. The V and J ends lost 1 base and 8 bases respectively, with 9 bases between them. The CDR3 loop is CASSLVVGDEQFF. The CDR3 region has the DNA TGTGCCAGCAGTTTAGTGGTAGGGGATGAGCAGTTCTTC.

Note on this clonotype: One end of the junction fails to match germline, which may point to a read error. The V gene is TRBV6-1, the J gene TRBJ2-1; D might be TRBD2 (6 bases). In germline, CDR1 is MNHNS, CDR2 SASEGT. The CDR3 sequence is 14 residues long. CDR3 region: CASRKRVTTDTQYF. The CDR3, as DNA: TGTGCCAGCAGGAAGCGGGTGACCACAGATACGCAGTATTTC.

Points on this clonotype: Compared with germline, one end of the junction differs, possibly owing to a read error. V and J are TRBV7-2 and TRBJ2-3, with D perhaps matching TRBD2 (7 bases). There are 16 residues in the CDR3. The germline gives CDR1 SGHTA, CDR2 FQGNSA. The CDR3 sequence: CASRARGGGNPDTQYF. CDR3 coding DNA: TGTGCCAGCAGGGCGCGAGGGGGGGGGAACCCAGATACGCAGTACTTT.

The chain employs TRBV6-1 and TRBJ2-3; no definite D call. The DNA end favors TRBJ2-7, so the J call may be wrong. Germline CDR1 reads MNHNS; CDR2 reads SASEGT. This CDR3 has 14 amino acids. CDR3: CASLGSYLQETQYF. Written as DNA, the CDR3 is TGTGCCAGCCTGGGGTCCTACCTGCAAGAGACGCAGTACTTC.

Remarks on this clonotype: One end of the junction varies from germline; a read error may be responsible. The rearrangement links TRBV6-1 to TRBJ2-3, with 7 nucleotides matching TRBD2. The CDR3 is made up of 16 amino acids. The germline CDR1 and CDR2 sequences are MNHNS and SASEGT. Written as DNA, the CDR3 is TGTGCCAGCAGCGAAGCGGGGCAGGGAGCCAAAAACACGCAGTATTTT. It codes for CASSEAGQGAKNTQYF.

In this sample, this clonotype turned up once. Mismatch with germline at one junction end may stem from a read error. J is TRBJ2-4 and V is TRBV6-1; D is possibly TRBD1 (7 bases). The length of the CDR3 is 15 residues. Germline CDR1 is MNHNS and CDR2 is SASEGT. The DNA for the CDR3 is TGTGCCAGCAGTGAGGGCTGGTGCGGGACAGATATGCAGTATTTC. Translated: CASSEGWCGTDMQYF.

As for this clonotype: The junction and the germline gene differ at one end; a read error may be behind it. The chain is built from TRBV6-1 and TRBJ2-4; D may be TRBD2 (6 bases). This CDR3 is 13 amino acids long. The V gene's germline CDR1 is MNHNS and CDR2 SASEGT. Written as DNA, the CDR3 is TGTGCCAGGGGGGTGTGGACTAAAGACATTCAGTATTTC. Its translation: CARGVWTKDIQYF.

V usage is TRBV12-3 or TRBV12-4 and J usage is TRBJ1-5; D unresolved. V was shortened by 3 bases and J by 5 bases, with 11 bases between the two germline ends. This CDR3 has 14 amino acids. In DNA, the CDR3 is TGTGCCAGCAGTTTGGTGTCCCGGGATCAGCCCCAGCATTTT. It codes for CASSLVSRDQPQHF.

A remark on this clonotype: A much larger clone lies a single base off, so this may be a read error. This chain connects TRBV6-1 to TRBJ2-1, with 8 bases identical to TRBD2. The germline gives CDR1 MNHNS, CDR2 SASEGT. This CDR3 has 16 residues. The DNA for the CDR3 is TGTGCCAGCAGTAAATTAACGGGAGGGCCGGGGAATGGGCAGTTCTTC. The encoded protein is CASSKLTGGPGNGQFF.

This clonotype occurred a few times. This sequence joins TRBV11-2 and TRBJ2-1, with TRBD2 as a possible D gene (5 bases). The V end was cut by 3 bases, the J end by 0 bases, with 12 bases between. This CDR3 region has 16 residues. Germline CDR1 SGHAT, CDR2 FQNNGV. For the CDR3, the DNA is TGTGCCAGCAGCTTGGGTCTAGCTAGCTCCTACAATGAGCAGTTCTTC. Its protein is CASSLGLASSYNEQFF.

J is TRBJ2-1 and V is TRBV6-1; D remains ambiguous. Gene TRBJ2-5 matches the end of the DNA better, so the J call may be wrong. CDR3 length: 15 residues. CDR1 is MNHNS, CDR2 SASEGT, per germline. CDR3 coding DNA: TGTGCCAGCAGCCCCCTGATCGGAGCACAAGAGACCCAGTACTTC. Translated, it gives CASSPLIGAQETQYF.